These 23 T cell receptor beta chains originate from one sample sequenced in a study of blood T cell repertoires in COVID-19. The method was immunoSEQ multiplex PCR; TCRdb's version includes in-frame clones alone and lacks a portion of them. The sample lists some 86,000 clones, more than 75% seen once, with approximately 14% in the top ten. The sequenced sample consisted of peripheral blood. These receptors were obtained from a woman in her seventies with acute or convalescent COVID-19.

V is TRBV3-1 (or the pseudogene TRBV3-2) and J is TRBJ2-2; tentative D call: TRBD1 (6 bases). The CDR3 length is 15 residues. The V gene's germline CDR1 is LGHDT and CDR2 YNNKEL (reference sequence). V lost 2 bases, J lost 4 bases, and 11 bases lay in between. The CDR3 reads CASSQHRDRTGELFF. The CDR3 coding sequence is TGTGCCAGCAGCCAACACAGGGACCGCACCGGGGAGCTGTTTTTT.

The chain couples TRBV4-3 to TRBJ1-2; D may be TRBD1 (6 bases). Germline V gives CDR1 LGHNA, CDR2 YSLEER. The CDR3 is 15 amino acids. V lost 0 bases, J lost 12 bases, and 20 bases lay in between. The CDR3 spells CASSQEEGLHRAHTF. The CDR3 DNA is TGCGCCAGCAGCCAAGAGGAAGGCTTACACAGGGCCCACACCTTC.

The chain links TRBV7-9 to TRBJ1-1; 7 bases fit TRBD1. CDR1 is SEHNR and CDR2 is FQNEAQ in the germline V gene (reference sequence). The V and J ends lost 5 bases and 6 bases, in that order; junction bases with no gene match: 9. The CDR3 contains 14 residues. The CDR3 region has the DNA TGTGCCAGCAGCAGGAACAGGGGTGGGGCTGAAGCTTTCTTT. As protein: CASSRNRGGAEAFF.

The chain employs TRBV24-1 and TRBJ2-5, with 12 positions matching TRBD1. The germline CDR1 and CDR2 sequences are KGHDR and SFDVKD. V trimming: 5 bases; J trimming: 5 bases; junction bases outside the gene matches: 8. CDR3 length: 16 amino acids. The CDR3 DNA is TGTGCCACCAGTGCTCCGGGACAGGGGGCGACGGAGACCCAGTACTTC. It specifies CATSAPGQGATETQYF.

This clone appeared a single time. The chain uses TRBV28 and TRBJ2-3; 11 positions agree with TRBD2. CDR3 length: 16 residues. The germline V gene encodes CDR1 MDHEN and CDR2 SYDVKM. V dropped 5 bases and J dropped 5; count of bases not matched to a gene: 9. The CDR3 is CASSPLFSGGGDTQYF. In DNA form, the CDR3 reads TGTGCCAGCAGTCCGCTCTTTAGCGGGGGGGGAGATACGCAGTATTTT. Full variable domain (outside the CDR3, taken from reference TRBV28 and TRBJ2-3): DVKVTQSSRYLVKRTGEKVFLECVQDMDHENMFWYRQDPGLGLRLIYFSYDVKMKEKGDIPEGYSVSREKKERFSLILESASTNQTSMYLCASSPLFSGGGDTQYFGPGTRLTVL.

J is TRBJ1-6 and V is TRBV6-2 or TRBV6-3, with 11 positions matching TRBD1. Germline values: CDR1 MNHEY, CDR2 SVGEGT. The CDR3 covers 15 residues. V trimming: 4 bases; J trimming: 7 bases; junction bases outside the gene matches: 3. This CDR3 reads CASSWDRGINSPLHF. In DNA form, the CDR3 reads TGTGCCAGCAGTTGGGACAGGGGGATCAATTCACCCCTCCACTTT.

The chain carries TRBV5-5 and TRBJ1-5; 10 nucleotides match TRBD1. The CDR3 is 16 residues long. J gave up 6 bases and V 0 bases, and 6 bases lay outside the gene matches. The V gene's germline CDR1 is SGHKS and CDR2 YYEKEE (reference sequence). The CDR3 sequence: CASSLAGQGRRQPQHF. For the CDR3, the DNA is TGTGCCAGCAGCTTGGCGGGACAGGGGAGGCGTCAGCCCCAGCATTTT. Variable domain in full (rest from reference TRBV5-5 and TRBJ1-5): DAGVTQSPTHLIKTRGQQVTLRCSPISGHKSVSWYQQVLGQGPQFIFQYYEKEERGRGNFPDRFSARQFPNYSSELNVNALLLGDSALYLCASSLAGQGRRQPQHFGDGTRLSIL.

DNA of the CDR3: TGCGCCAGCAGTGATGGCGCGGGAGAGTGGTACGTC. Translated, it gives CASSDGAGEWYV. This chain links TRBV10-1 with TRBJ2-7; 7 bases are shared with TRBD2. After removal of 3 bases from V and 12 bases from J, the junction contained 8 bases not matched to a gene. CDR1 and CDR2 from the germline V gene are WNHNN and SYGVQD (reference sequence). This CDR3 has 12 amino acids.

The sample holds a few counts of this clone. This chain links TRBV5-4 with TRBJ2-1; TRBD2 aligns across 12 bases. Per germline, CDR1 SGHNT and CDR2 YYREEE (reference sequence). V dropped 0 bases and J dropped 12; count of bases not matched to a gene: 7. This CDR3 comprises 15 residues. As DNA, the CDR3 is TGTGCCAGCAGCTTGGGACTAGCGGGGGTTCAGGGGCAGTTCTTC. This gives the protein CASSLGLAGVQGQFF.

The V gene is TRBV27, the J gene TRBJ1-1; no clear D gene. Trimming left V 3 bases short and J 2 bases short, with 16 bases between. This CDR3 is built from 16 residues. Per the germline V gene, CDR1 is MNHEY and CDR2 is SMNVEV (reference sequence). CDR3 loop: CASSLSPGELNTEAFF. Here the CDR3 DNA reads TGTGCCAGCAGTTTGTCTCCCGGAGAATTAAACACTGAAGCTTTCTTT.

The chain joins TRBV11-3 to TRBJ2-5; possible D gene TRBD1, 5 bases. CDR1 and CDR2 from the germline V gene are SGHNT and YENEEA. Trimming removed 4 bases from V and 5 bases from J, with 20 bases in between. CDR3 length: 16 amino acids. The CDR3 loop reads CASSSPFYGARETQYF. The CDR3 nucleotides are TGTGCCAGCAGCTCGCCATTCTATGGGGCGCGGGAGACCCAGTACTTC.

The chain has TRBV3-1 (or the pseudogene TRBV3-2) and TRBJ2-7; 10 positions agree with TRBD2. Trimming took 1 base from V and 4 from J; bases not matched to a gene: 22. The CDR3 is 21 residues long. CDR1 is LGHDT, CDR2 YNNKEL, per germline (reference sequence). The CDR3 region has the DNA TGTGCCAGCAGCCAAGCCCCGTATGTAAGCGGGAGGGAACCTTCGTATTACGAGCAGTACGTC. It translates to CASSQAPYVSGREPSYYEQYV.

The chain links TRBV6-1 to TRBJ2-1, with D maybe TRBD1 (6 bases). The length of the CDR3 is 15 residues. Trimming left V 2 bases short and J 0 bases short, with 8 bases between. The V gene's germline CDR1 is MNHNS and CDR2 SASEGT. The CDR3 is CASSEQGISYNEQFF. Here the CDR3 DNA reads TGTGCCAGCAGTGAACAGGGGATCTCCTACAATGAGCAGTTCTTC.

The CDR3 DNA sequence: TGTGCCAGCAGTAAACTGACAGAATACGAGCAGTACGTC. Its translation is CASSKLTEYEQYV. The rearrangement joins TRBV2 to TRBJ2-7; TRBD1 is a possible D gene (5 bases). There are 13 residues in the CDR3. Germline CDR1 SNHLY, CDR2 FYNNEI. Deletions cut 5 bases from V and 4 bases from J, with 12 bases between.

The rearrangement joins TRBV11-2 to TRBJ2-2; D gene unclear. Looked up from germline, CDR1 is SGHAT and CDR2 is FQNNGV. The CDR3 is made up of 14 amino acids. V was pared by 3 bases and J by 7 bases, with 12 bases between. The CDR3 nucleotides read TGTGCCAGCAGCTTTGAGGCTCAGCTCGGGGAGCTGTTTTTT. Translation: CASSFEAQLGELFF.

The chain is built from TRBV7-9 and TRBJ1-5, with D possibly TRBD1 on 5 matching bases. Germline lookup yields CDR1 SEHNR and CDR2 FQNEAQ (reference sequence). The CDR3 runs to 14 residues. V lost 2 bases, J lost 7 bases, and 12 bases lay in between. The CDR3 here is CASSLPGARQPQHF. In nucleotides, the CDR3 is TGTGCCAGCAGCTTACCTGGGGCTCGGCAGCCCCAGCATTTT.

The genes are TRBV7-2 and TRBJ1-1, with TRBD1 identical over 7 bases. The germline V gene encodes CDR1 SGHTA and CDR2 FQGNSA. This CDR3 has 17 amino acids. With 0 bases clipped from V and 4 bases from J, the junction kept 11 bases outside the gene matches. The CDR3 loop is CASSLAFDRVQVTEAFF. The CDR3 nucleotides read TGTGCCAGCAGCTTAGCCTTCGACAGGGTACAGGTCACTGAAGCTTTCTTT.

The chain has TRBV19 and TRBJ1-4; TRBD1 agrees at 7 bases. From germline, CDR1 is LNHDA and CDR2 SQIVND (reference sequence). The CDR3 covers 15 residues. V trimming: 6 bases; J trimming: 7 bases; junction bases outside the gene matches: 11. The CDR3, as DNA: TGTGCCAGTAGGATTCCGACAGGGACGAGTGAAAAACTGTTTTTT. It yields the protein CASRIPTGTSEKLFF. Using reference TRBV19 and TRBJ1-4 for the parts outside the CDR3, the full variable domain is DGGITQSPKYLFRKEGQNVTLSCEQNLNHDAMYWYRQDPGQGLRLIYYSQIVNDFQKGDIAEGYSVSREKKESFPLTVTSAQKNPTAFYLCASRIPTGTSEKLFFGSGTQLSVL.

This clone occurred a few times. This chain links TRBV3-1 (or the pseudogene TRBV3-2) with TRBJ1-1, with TRBD1 as a possible D gene (6 bases). Trimming cost V 2 bases and J 4 bases, with 11 bases left between them. Germline-derived CDR1 and CDR2 are LGHDT and YNNKEL (reference sequence). The CDR3 is 14 residues long. This CDR3 reads CASSQRGAITEAFF. The CDR3 region has the DNA TGTGCCAGCAGCCAACGGGGGGCAATCACTGAAGCTTTCTTT.

The rearrangement links TRBV11-3 to TRBJ1-5; 9 positions agree with TRBD1. This CDR3 region has 20 residues. Germline CDR1 is SGHNT and CDR2 is YENEEA. V dropped 2 bases and J dropped 6; count of bases not matched to a gene: 20. The CDR3 region has the DNA TGTGCCAGCAGCTTAAGGGGGGACAGGGTGCACCAATTAAACAGTCAGCCCCAGCATTTT. Its translation is CASSLRGDRVHQLNSQPQHF.

The chain joins TRBV12-3 or TRBV12-4 to TRBJ1-5; unclear D gene. The CDR3 length is 13 residues. Trimming shortened V by 1 base and J by 5 bases, and 6 bases separated the two germline ends. The CDR3 reads CASSLERDQPQHF. DNA for the CDR3: TGTGCCAGCAGTTTAGAACGAGATCAGCCCCAGCATTTT.

This clone is medium-sized by share. CDR3 sequence reads: CASSLVVTPTDTQYF. The CDR3 DNA sequence: TGTGCCAGCAGCTTAGTGGTGACTCCTACAGATACGCAGTATTTT. The V call is TRBV7-9, the J call TRBJ2-3; D ambiguous. The germline CDR1 and CDR2 sequences are SEHNR and FQNEAQ (reference sequence). V lost 1 base and J lost 3, with 11 bases in between. The CDR3 runs to 15 residues. Based on the CDR3 plus reference TRBV7-9 and TRBJ2-3, the full variable domain is DTGVSQNPRHKITKRGQNVTFRCDPISEHNRLYWYRQTLGQGPEFLTYFQNEAQLEKSRLLSDRFSAERPKGSFSTLEIQRTEQGDSAMYLCASSLVVTPTDTQYFGPGTRLTVL.

The rearrangement joins TRBV5-1 to TRBJ1-2, with D hard to call. This CDR3 is 11 amino acids long. Trimming took 7 bases from V and 12 from J, leaving 16 bases between them. Per the germline V gene, CDR1 is SGHRS and CDR2 is YFSETQ. The CDR3 reads CASGFVWPDTF. CDR3 sequence (DNA): TGCGCCAGCGGTTTTGTGTGGCCAGACACCTTC.